This TCR beta chain is from a study of shared clonotypes between healthy human individuals. Researchers divided each subset's genomic DNA evenly across several immunoSEQ plates. PCR replicates from unsorted PBMC used around 320 ng DNA, and this amount was some 30,000 T cell genomes. TCRdb's table, derived via immunoSEQ multiplex PCR, lists solely in-frame clones and lacks some. Of about 490,000 clones in the sample, approximately 80% were seen once. The unsorted samples had roughly 86 million PBMCs used for genomic DNA. The V gene lost 0 bases and the J gene lost 3 bases, with 11 bases spanning the gap. This CDR3 is built from 15 residues. Per the germline V gene, CDR1 is SGDLS and CDR2 is YYNGEE.

J is TRBJ2-3 and V is TRBV9; D possibly corresponds to TRBD1 (6 bases). This TCR was sampled from a woman aged 40 to 49 in good health. Some clones in this sample may be carry-over from other donors' samples. The sequencing sample was made of PBMCs. CDR3 DNA sequence: TGTGCCAGCAGCGTAGGGTCTCAGGGGACAGATACGCAGTATTTT. It yields the protein CASSVGSQGTDTQYF.